Each of the 6 T cell receptor beta chains below was sequenced from the same sample in a study of post-analysis software for immune sequencing data. Their antigens are not known. General study results and limits: The study found TRBV5-6, TRBV5-1 and TRBV20-1 among about 5 TRBV segments more frequent in patients than controls.

Unique molecular identifiers featured in each of the TCR beta cDNA libraries. Each CDR3 protein gets one entry after TCRdb re-called the PCR reads with MiXCR. Among about 380,000 distinct CDR3 sequences listed, roughly 35% were seen once. The sequenced sample consisted of blood. These receptors were obtained from a girl aged 5 to 17 with multiple sclerosis.

V and J are TRBV5-1 and TRBJ2-7; perhaps TRBD1 as D (6 bases). The CDR3 is 14 residues long. Deletions cut 1 base from V and 5 bases from J, with 13 bases between. CDR1 and CDR2 from the germline V gene are SGHRS and YFSETQ. The CDR3 region has the DNA TGCGCCAGCAGCTTGCTACAGGGATGCCACGAGCAGTACTTC. Translated: CASSLLQGCHEQYF.

Ten or more counts support this clonotype. The chain recombines TRBV5-5 with TRBJ2-5; D not certain. V lost 3 bases, J lost 6 bases, and 6 bases lay in between. The CDR3 is 11 residues long. Germline V gene sequence: CDR1 SGHKS, CDR2 YYEKEE (reference sequence). CDR3 nucleotide sequence: TGTGCCAGCAGCTCGTCTCAGACCCAGTACTTC. Protein sequence: CASSSSQTQYF.

The chain couples TRBV4-1 to TRBJ2-6; 10 bases fit TRBD1. In germline, CDR1 is MGHRA, CDR2 YSYEKL. This CDR3 has 19 amino acids. J was trimmed by 0 bases and V by 4 bases; bases with no gene match: 9. CDR3 residues: CASSLRDRGLSSGANVLTF. DNA for the CDR3: TGCGCCAGCAGCCTCCGGGACAGGGGCCTAAGCTCTGGGGCCAACGTCCTGACTTTC.

This clonotype has a handful of counts. V is TRBV7-2 and J is TRBJ2-3; D is uncertain. The V gene lost 0 bases and the J gene lost 4 bases, with 8 bases spanning the gap. The CDR3 spans 14 residues. Germline V CDR1 and CDR2: SGHTA, FQGNSA. The CDR3 DNA follows: TGTGCCAGCAGCTTAGCCCTTAGGTCAGATACGCAGTATTTT. It yields the protein CASSLALRSDTQYF. Together with reference TRBV7-2 and TRBJ2-3, the CDR3 gives the full variable domain: GAGVSQSPSNKVTEKGKDVELRCDPISGHTALYWYRQSLGQGLEFLIYFQGNSAPDKSGLPSDRFSAERTGGSVSTLTIQRTQQEDSAVYLCASSLALRSDTQYFGPGTRLTVL.

The V gene is TRBV7-8, the J gene TRBJ2-5; the match to TRBD1 covers 11 bases. Germline CDR1 SGHVS, CDR2 FQNEAQ. J lost 5 bases, V lost 4 bases, and 6 bases had no gene match. The CDR3 sequence is 15 residues long. CDR3 in amino acids: CASSYGTGGMETQYF. The CDR3 nucleotides read TGTGCCAGCAGCTACGGGACAGGGGGGATGGAGACCCAGTACTTC.

The chain joins TRBV9 to TRBJ1-5; D unclear. The germline gives CDR1 SGDLS, CDR2 YYNGEE. V was pared by 2 bases and J by 7 bases, with 10 bases between. This CDR3 is 13 amino acids long. The CDR3 loop reads CASSVNLAQPQHF. The CDR3 DNA follows: TGTGCCAGCAGCGTTAACCTTGCGCAGCCCCAGCATTTT.